This T cell receptor (beta chain) stems from a study of OX40 agonist ivuxolimab in advanced cancers. Study at large: The study treated patients with ivuxolimab, an agonistic anti-OX40 (CD134) antibody.

Germline-derived CDR1 and CDR2 are SGHKS and YYEKEE (reference sequence). Trimming at V came to 4 bases and at J to 1 base, leaving 4 bases not matched to a gene. This CDR3 is 15 amino acids long. TCRdb keeps only in-frame clones here, not all; method: immunoSEQ multiplex PCR. The sample lists some 6,700 clones; roughly 93% were seen once. The chain employs TRBV5-5 and TRBJ2-1; 8 nucleotides line up with TRBD1. The TCR comes from an adult with an advanced solid tumor such as melanoma, head and neck, liver or kidney cancer. The sequences come from CD4+ or CD8+ T cells sorted from blood, collected in a trial of the OX40 agonist ivuxolimab. The CDR3 spells CASSVDRVSYNEQFF. DNA for the CDR3: TGTGCCAGCAGCGTGGACAGGGTGTCCTACAATGAGCAGTTCTTC.